The clone carrying this TCR beta chain was seen only a few times. The antigen is unknown. This sample stems from a study of cytomegalovirus exposure and HLA in healthy donors. General study points: CMV serostatus was the only immune exposure information that was available.

CDR3 length equals 13 residues. V lost 7 bases and J 6 bases, leaving 14 bases between the germline ends. Per the germline V gene, CDR1 is SNHLY and CDR2 is FYNNEI. The study ran its PCR with 60 Vbeta and 13 Jbeta primers. Only in-frame clones appear in the TCRdb table, and some are missing; sequencing was by immunoSEQ multiplex PCR. The table includes about 170,000 clones, 70% to 90% detected once. The rearrangement links TRBV2 to TRBJ2-3; D may be TRBD2 (6 bases). The clonotype originates from a man aged 25-45 years in good health and CMV-seropositive. Material: PBMCs. The CDR3 is CASKAGSGDTQYF. The CDR3 region has the DNA TGTGCCAGCAAAGCGGGCTCCGGGGATACGCAGTATTTT.